The clone carrying this T cell receptor (beta chain) was found a few times. What it binds is not known. Deletions cut 5 bases from V and 0 bases from J, with 28 bases between. This CDR3 is 20 amino acids long. Germline V gene data show CDR1 as SGHVS and CDR2 as FQNEAQ. The source of the sample is a study of identical twins. It was template switching that added a universal primer site, and there were unique molecular identifiers on the cDNA. In TCRdb, the 5' RACE reads were re-called with MiXCR into one record per CDR3 protein. The sample gives 1.5 million to 2 million distinct CDR3 sequences, less than 35% of which show up once; less than 0.35% is in the top ten. Study results and limitations: Low generation-probability sequences were in excess among twin-shared out-of-frame alpha sequences. High-abundance cord blood beta clonotypes had fewer insertions; memory repertoires showed none.

This receptor was taken from a newborn girl in good health. The V gene is TRBV7-8, the J gene TRBJ1-2, with D unresolved. The sequenced material came from cord blood. CDR3 loop: CASSPPRLSKEYQANYGYTF. DNA of the CDR3: TGTGCCAGCAGCCCACCCCGACTGTCTAAGGAGTACCAAGCTAACTATGGCTACACCTTC. Using reference TRBV7-8 and TRBJ1-2 for the parts outside the CDR3, the full variable domain is GAGVSQSPRYKVAKRGQDVALRCDPISGHVSLFWYQQALGQGPEFLTYFQNEAQLDKSGLPSDRFFAERPEGSVSTLKIQRTQQEDSAVYLCASSPPRLSKEYQANYGYTFGSGTRLTVV.